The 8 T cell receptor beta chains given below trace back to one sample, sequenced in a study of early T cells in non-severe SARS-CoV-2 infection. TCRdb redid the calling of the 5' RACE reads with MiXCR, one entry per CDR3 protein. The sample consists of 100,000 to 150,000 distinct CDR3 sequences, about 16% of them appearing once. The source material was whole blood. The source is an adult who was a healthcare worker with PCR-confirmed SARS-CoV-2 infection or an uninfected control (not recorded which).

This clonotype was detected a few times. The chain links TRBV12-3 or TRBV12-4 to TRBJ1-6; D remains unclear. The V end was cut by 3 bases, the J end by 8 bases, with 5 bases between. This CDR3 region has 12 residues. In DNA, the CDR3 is TGTGCCAGCAGTTTGAGGTATTCACCCCTCCACTTT. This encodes CASSLRYSPLHF.

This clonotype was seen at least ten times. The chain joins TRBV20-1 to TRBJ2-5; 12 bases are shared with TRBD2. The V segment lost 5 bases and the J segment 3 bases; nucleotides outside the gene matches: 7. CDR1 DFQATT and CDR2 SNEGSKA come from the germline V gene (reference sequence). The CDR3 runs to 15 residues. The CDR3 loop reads CSAGRLAGAEETQYF. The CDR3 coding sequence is TGCAGTGCTGGAAGACTAGCGGGGGCCGAAGAGACCCAGTACTTC.

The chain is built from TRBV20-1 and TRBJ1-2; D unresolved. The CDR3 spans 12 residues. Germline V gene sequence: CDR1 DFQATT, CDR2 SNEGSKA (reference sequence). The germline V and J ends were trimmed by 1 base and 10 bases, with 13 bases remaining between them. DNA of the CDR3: TGCAGTGCTAGAGCGGATCGGGCCATCTACACCTTC. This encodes CSARADRAIYTF.

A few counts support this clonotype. CDR3 loop: CASSAWATPNTGELFF. In DNA form, the CDR3 reads TGTGCCAGCAGCGCCTGGGCGACTCCGAACACCGGGGAGCTGTTTTTT. The genes are TRBV7-2 and TRBJ2-2; D not certain. Germline V lookup: CDR1 SGHTA, CDR2 FQGNSA. The CDR3 has 16 residues. V shed 5 bases and J shed 0 bases, with 13 bases lying between them.

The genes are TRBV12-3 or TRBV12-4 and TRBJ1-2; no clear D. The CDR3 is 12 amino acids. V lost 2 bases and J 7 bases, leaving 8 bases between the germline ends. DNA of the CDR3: TGTGCCAGCAGTTTATCCGGGTCTGGCTACACCTTC. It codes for CASSLSGSGYTF.

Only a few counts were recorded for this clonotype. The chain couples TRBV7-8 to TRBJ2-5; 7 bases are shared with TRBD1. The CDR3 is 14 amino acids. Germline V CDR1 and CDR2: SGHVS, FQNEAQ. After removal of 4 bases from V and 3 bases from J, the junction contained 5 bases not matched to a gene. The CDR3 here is CASSSRTGKETQYF. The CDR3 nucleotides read TGTGCCAGCAGCTCACGGACAGGCAAAGAGACCCAGTACTTC.

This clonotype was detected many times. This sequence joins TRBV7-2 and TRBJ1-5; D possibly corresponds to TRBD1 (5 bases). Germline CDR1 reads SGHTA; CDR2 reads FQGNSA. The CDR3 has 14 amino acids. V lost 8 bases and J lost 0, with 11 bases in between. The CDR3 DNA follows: TGTGCCAGCGGGAGGGGAGATAGCAATCAGCCCCAGCATTTT. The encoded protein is CASGRGDSNQPQHF.

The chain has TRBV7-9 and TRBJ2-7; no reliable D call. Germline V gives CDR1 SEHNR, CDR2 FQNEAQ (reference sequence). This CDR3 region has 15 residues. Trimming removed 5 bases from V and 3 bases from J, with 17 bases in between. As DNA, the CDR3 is TGTGCCAGCAGCGATCATACAAGAGTGGGCTACGAGCAGTACTTC. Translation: CASSDHTRVGYEQYF. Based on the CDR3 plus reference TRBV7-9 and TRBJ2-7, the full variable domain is DTGVSQNPRHKITKRGQNVTFRCDPISEHNRLYWYRQTLGQGPEFLTYFQNEAQLEKSRLLSDRFSAERPKGSFSTLEIQRTEQGDSAMYLCASSDHTRVGYEQYFGPGTRLTVT.